This T cell receptor beta chain stems from a study of OX40 agonist ivuxolimab in advanced cancers. The CDR3 runs 15 residues. Trimming took off 0 bases at V and 2 bases at J, with 8 bases between the two ends. Germline V gene sequence: CDR1 LNHNV, CDR2 YYDKDF (reference sequence). Profiling relied on immunoSEQ multiplex PCR, and the TCRdb table lists in-frame clones only, not all of them. The sample consists of 50,000 to 65,000 clones, 87% of them appearing once. The TCR comes from an adult with an advanced solid tumor such as melanoma, head and neck, liver or kidney cancer. The chain is built from TRBV15 and TRBJ1-5; no clear D gene. The specimen was CD4+ or CD8+ T cells sorted from blood, collected in a trial of the OX40 agonist ivuxolimab. The CDR3 DNA reads TGTGCCACCAGCAGAGAAGGTGGAGGCAATCAGCCCCAGCATTTT. It specifies CATSREGGGNQPQHF.